This TCR beta chain was retrieved from a study of shared clonotypes between healthy human individuals. Turning to the study itself: A donor's plate count was three for CD4 naive and three for CD4 memory; CD8 naive had two and CD8 memory one.

Sequencing was performed with immunoSEQ multiplex PCR; in TCRdb, only in-frame clones are kept and a portion is missing. The sample contains 2 million or so clones, 95% of which appear only once. The TCR originated in a man between 18 and 35 years old in good health. The sequenced sample was naive CD4+ T cells sorted from blood. The subset: CD45RA+ positively selected.

The CDR3 here is CASSQDGGTDTQYF. Written as DNA, the CDR3 is TGTGCCAGCAGTCAGGACGGGGGTACAGATACGCAGTATTTT. This sequence joins TRBV6-4 and TRBJ2-3; a weak D match, TRBD2 (6 bases). In germline, CDR1 is MRHNA, CDR2 SNTAGT. V lost 5 bases and J 3 bases, leaving 12 bases between the germline ends. CDR3 length: 14 amino acids.